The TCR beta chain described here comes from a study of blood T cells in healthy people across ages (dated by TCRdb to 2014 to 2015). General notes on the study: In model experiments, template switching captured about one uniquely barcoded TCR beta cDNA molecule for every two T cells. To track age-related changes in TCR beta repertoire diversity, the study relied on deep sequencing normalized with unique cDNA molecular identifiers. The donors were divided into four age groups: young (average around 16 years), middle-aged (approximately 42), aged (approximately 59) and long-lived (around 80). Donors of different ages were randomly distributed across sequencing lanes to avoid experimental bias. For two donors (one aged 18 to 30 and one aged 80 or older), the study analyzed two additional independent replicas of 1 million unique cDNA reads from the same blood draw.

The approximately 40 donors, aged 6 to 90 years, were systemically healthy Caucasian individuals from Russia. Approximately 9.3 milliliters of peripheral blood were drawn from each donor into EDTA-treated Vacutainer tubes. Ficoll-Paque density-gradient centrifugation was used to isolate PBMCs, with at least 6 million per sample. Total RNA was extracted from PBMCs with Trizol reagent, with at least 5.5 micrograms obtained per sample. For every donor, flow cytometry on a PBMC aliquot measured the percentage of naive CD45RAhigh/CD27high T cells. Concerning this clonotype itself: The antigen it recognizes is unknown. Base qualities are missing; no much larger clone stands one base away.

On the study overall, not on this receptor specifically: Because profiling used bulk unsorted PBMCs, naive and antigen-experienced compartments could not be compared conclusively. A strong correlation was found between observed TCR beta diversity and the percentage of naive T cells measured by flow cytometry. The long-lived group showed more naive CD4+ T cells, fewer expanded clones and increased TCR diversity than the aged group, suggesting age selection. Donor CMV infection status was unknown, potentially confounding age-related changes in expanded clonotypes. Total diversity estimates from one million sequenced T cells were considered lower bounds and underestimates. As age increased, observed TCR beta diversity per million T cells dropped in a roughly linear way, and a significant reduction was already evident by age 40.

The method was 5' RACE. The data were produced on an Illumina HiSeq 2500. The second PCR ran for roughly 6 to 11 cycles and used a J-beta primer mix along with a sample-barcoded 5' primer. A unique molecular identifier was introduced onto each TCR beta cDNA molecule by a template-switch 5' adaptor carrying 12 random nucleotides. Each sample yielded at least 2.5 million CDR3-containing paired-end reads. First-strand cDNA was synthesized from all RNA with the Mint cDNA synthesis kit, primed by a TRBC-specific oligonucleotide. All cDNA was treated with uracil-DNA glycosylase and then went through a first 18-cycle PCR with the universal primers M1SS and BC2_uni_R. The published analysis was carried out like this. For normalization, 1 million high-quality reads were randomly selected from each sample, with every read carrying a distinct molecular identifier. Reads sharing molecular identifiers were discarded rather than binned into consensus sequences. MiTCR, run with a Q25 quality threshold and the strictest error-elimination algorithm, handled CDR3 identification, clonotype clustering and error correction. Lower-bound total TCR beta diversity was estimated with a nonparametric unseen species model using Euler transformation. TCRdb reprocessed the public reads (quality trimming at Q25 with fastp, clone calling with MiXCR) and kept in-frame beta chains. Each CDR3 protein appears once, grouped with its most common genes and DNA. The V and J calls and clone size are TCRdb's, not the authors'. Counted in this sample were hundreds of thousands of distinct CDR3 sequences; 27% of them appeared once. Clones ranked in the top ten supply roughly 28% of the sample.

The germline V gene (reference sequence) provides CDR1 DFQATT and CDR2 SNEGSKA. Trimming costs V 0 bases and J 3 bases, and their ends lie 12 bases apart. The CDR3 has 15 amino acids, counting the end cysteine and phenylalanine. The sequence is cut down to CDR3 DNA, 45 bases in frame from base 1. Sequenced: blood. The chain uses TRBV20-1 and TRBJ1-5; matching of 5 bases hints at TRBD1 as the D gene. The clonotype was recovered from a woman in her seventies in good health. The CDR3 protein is CSARDPGSLNQPQHF. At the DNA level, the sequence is TGCAGTGCTAGAGACCCAGGGAGTCTCAATCAGCCCCAGCATTTT.